The 16 T cell receptor beta chains below were found in one sample sequenced in a study of regulatory T cells in long-lasting Graves disease. Libraries of TCR beta came from iRepertoire HTBI primers plus Arm-PCR of CDR3 regions. TCRdb used MiXCR to reprocess the multiplex PCR reads, holding one entry per CDR3 protein. Found here are some 560,000 distinct CDR3 sequences, about 16% of them singletons; the top ten hold 20% to 30%. Time point meaning: newly diagnosed GD, antithyroid drugs for less than 3 months. Making the TCR library involved RNA that had been extracted from PBMCs. These data were also filed under a second study, of T cells in Graves' hyperthyroidism and ophthalmopathy.

The specimen comprised peripheral blood mononuclear cells (PBMCs), sampled at new diagnosis, from a patient treated with antithyroid drugs. Receptors originate from a woman aged 35-65 years with Graves disease.

There are a few counts of this clonotype. The chain uses TRBV28 and TRBJ2-7; D call uncertain. Trimming took off 4 bases at V and 3 bases at J, with 13 bases between the two ends. CDR1 and CDR2 (germline): MDHEN, SYDVKM. The CDR3 totals 14 residues. CDR3 protein: CASSYPARDYEQYF. The CDR3 coding sequence is TGTGCCAGCAGTTACCCAGCTAGAGACTACGAGCAGTACTTC.

The sample holds a few counts of this clonotype. V usage is TRBV20-1 and J usage is TRBJ1-1; 9 positions agree with TRBD1. Germline V gene data show CDR1 as DFQATT and CDR2 as SNEGSKA (reference sequence). V gave up 0 bases and J gave up 4 bases; unmatched junction bases: 6. This CDR3 spans 15 amino acids. CDR3 sequence: CSARDLQGAGTEAFF. The CDR3 DNA follows: TGCAGTGCTAGAGATCTACAGGGGGCAGGCACTGAAGCTTTCTTT.

V is TRBV25-1 and J is TRBJ2-2; 7 nucleotides agree with TRBD1. This CDR3 is built from 17 residues. V lost 5 bases to trimming and J lost 0 bases; unmatched junction nucleotides: 9. Germline V gene lookup returns CDR1 MGHDK and CDR2 SYGVNS. CDR3 in DNA: TGTGCCAGCAGTCAGCTTCCCGGGACAGCGAACACCGGGGAGCTGTTTTTT. It translates to CASSQLPGTANTGELFF.

This clonotype was seen once. A far larger clone is one base from this, pointing to a likely read error. J is TRBJ2-7 and V is TRBV28; possible D gene TRBD2, 7 bases. CDR3 length equals 15 residues. Germline values: CDR1 MDHEN, CDR2 SYDVKM. V was shortened by 6 bases and J by 7 bases, with 22 bases between the two germline ends. DNA of the CDR3: TGTGCCAGCAGCCCAGGGGCGGGGGCCTACAATGAGCAGTACTTC. Its protein is CASSPGAGAYNEQYF.

DNA for the CDR3: TGTGCCAGTAGTATCAAGGGAAGGGGCACTGAAGCTTTCTTT. As protein: CASSIKGRGTEAFF. The chain employs TRBV19 and TRBJ1-1; D is possibly TRBD1 (5 bases). The V gene lost 3 bases and the J gene lost 4 bases, with 12 bases spanning the gap. Germline CDR1 and CDR2: LNHDA and SQIVND (reference sequence). The CDR3 is 14 amino acids.

This clonotype has just a few counts. The chain employs TRBV9 and TRBJ2-1; 7 positions match TRBD2. This CDR3 spans 16 amino acids. The germline gives CDR1 SGDLS, CDR2 YYNGEE. With 0 bases clipped from V and 0 bases from J, the junction kept 3 bases outside the gene matches. This CDR3 is CASSVVGGLSYNEQFF. The CDR3 region has the DNA TGTGCCAGCAGCGTAGTGGGAGGGCTCTCCTACAATGAGCAGTTCTTC.

This clonotype was observed a single time. CDR3 bases: TGTGCCAGCAGTGAAGCGACTATGGGACAGAGCTCCTACGAGCAGTACTTC. Protein: CASSEATMGQSSYEQYF. This chain connects TRBV2 to TRBJ2-7; 7 nucleotides align to TRBD1. Germline V gene lookup returns CDR1 SNHLY and CDR2 FYNNEI. The CDR3 sequence is 17 residues long. V shed 0 bases and J 0 bases; nucleotides not matched to a gene: 8.

This chain joins TRBV18 and TRBJ2-7; 8 positions agree with TRBD1. With 5 bases clipped from V and 2 bases from J, the junction kept 2 bases outside the gene matches. The CDR3 consists of 13 residues. The germline V gene encodes CDR1 KGHSH and CDR2 LQKENI. Here the CDR3 DNA reads TGTGCCAGCTCAAGGGGACAGGCCTACGAGCAGTACTTC. As protein: CASSRGQAYEQYF.

This chain joins TRBV20-1 and TRBJ2-3; D is unclear. Trimming took off 2 bases at V and 0 bases at J, with 9 bases between the two ends. The CDR3 sequence is 14 residues long. Germline values: CDR1 DFQATT, CDR2 SNEGSKA (reference sequence). This CDR3 reads CSARRPASTDTQYF. The CDR3 DNA reads TGCAGTGCTAGAAGGCCGGCTAGCACAGATACGCAGTATTTT.

This clonotype was seen many times. V and J are TRBV18 and TRBJ2-3; D gene unclear. V lost 6 bases, J lost 6 bases, and 7 bases lay in between. The CDR3 is 11 amino acids. Germline CDR1 and CDR2: KGHSH and LQKENI. In DNA, the CDR3 is TGTGCCAGCTCCCACGCGGATACGCAGTATTTT. This translates into CASSHADTQYF.

This clonotype appeared many times. The gene calls are TRBV12-3 or TRBV12-4 and TRBJ2-7, with 7 bases fitting TRBD1. J lost 2 bases, V lost 5 bases, and 6 bases had no gene match. This CDR3 has 14 residues. The CDR3 here is CASSPPGQPYEQYF. DNA for the CDR3: TGTGCCAGCAGTCCACCGGGACAGCCCTACGAGCAGTACTTC.

This clonotype was seen ten or more times. The chain has TRBV3-1 and TRBJ1-2; D remains ambiguous. Trimming stripped 3 bases from V and 4 bases from J, with 9 bases between. The CDR3 has 13 residues. Germline CDR1 LGHDT, CDR2 YNNKEL (reference sequence). CDR3 sequence: CASSQAVLYGYTF. The CDR3 DNA follows: TGTGCCAGCAGCCAGGCGGTCCTCTATGGCTACACCTTC.

This clonotype was recorded at least ten times. V is TRBV13 and J is TRBJ1-1; D call uncertain. This CDR3 comprises 14 residues. Germline loops: CDR1 PRHDT, CDR2 FYEKMQ (reference sequence). Trimming left V 4 bases short and J 4 bases short, with 13 bases between. CDR3 DNA: TGTGCCAGCAGCTCCGACCGCCCGACCACTGAAGCTTTCTTT. Amino acid sequence: CASSSDRPTTEAFF. The full variable domain, rest sourced from reference TRBV13 and TRBJ1-1, is AAGVIQSPRHLIKEKRETATLKCYPIPRHDTVYWYQQGPGQDPQFLISFYEKMQSDKGSIPDRFSAQQFSDYHSELNMSSLELGDSALYFCASSSDRPTTEAFFGQGTRLTVV.

Turning to this clonotype: A single base separates this from a much larger clone, so it may be a read error. The chain combines TRBV6-1 with TRBJ2-5, with 7 positions matching TRBD2. The CDR3 has 15 amino acids. The germline gives CDR1 MNHNS, CDR2 SASEGT. In DNA form, the CDR3 reads TGTGCCACCCTCCCGGGAGGCGGGACGACGGAGACCCGGTACTTC. Protein sequence: CATLPGGGTTETRYF.

Concerning this clonotype: This could be a read error, since a much larger clone is one nucleotide away. This CDR3 reads CTSTKGQLNTEAFF. The CDR3 DNA sequence: TGTACCAGCACCAAGGGACAGCTAAACACTGAAGCTTTCTTT. The V gene is TRBV2, the J gene TRBJ1-1; 7 bases map to TRBD1. The CDR3 contains 14 residues. Per the germline V gene, CDR1 is SNHLY and CDR2 is FYNNEI.

This clonotype was recorded many times. This rearrangement joins TRBV28 to TRBJ2-4; either TRBD1 or TRBD2 may supply D (6 bases each). The CDR3 runs 15 residues. CDR1 MDHEN and CDR2 SYDVKM come from the germline V gene. Trimming cost V 8 bases and J 0 bases, with 14 bases left between them. CDR3 amino acids: CASEGGDLAKNIQYF. CDR3 nucleotides: TGTGCCAGCGAGGGGGGAGATCTAGCCAAAAACATTCAGTACTTC.